This is a list of T cell receptor beta chains from one sample in a study of shared clonotypes between healthy human individuals. The data were produced by immunoSEQ multiplex PCR, yet TCRdb's version contains in-frame clones alone and is incomplete. Among some 2,000,000 clones listed, under 97% were seen once. The sequencing input was naive CD4+ T cells sorted from blood. The source is a young man in good health. Both conserved end residues are part of each CDR3. A D gene is named only where the DNA matches it firmly. Clone sizes are given selectively: once, few, many, or a class where the clone is expanded.

>TRBD1|-|TRBJ1-5|TRBV6-5
TGTGCCAGCAGAGGTGGCGGGACAGGGTGGCAGCCCCAGCATTTT
CASRGGGTGWQPQHF
>TRBD2|-|TRBJ2-7|TRBV6-5
TGTGCCAGCAGTTACTCCGCCGGGACTAGGTTTGTCGAGCAGTACTTC
CASSYSAGTRFVEQYF
>-|-|TRBJ1-6|TRBV13
TGTGCCAGCAGCTTAATAGGACAGAGGTATAATTCACCCCTCCACTTT
CASSLIGQRYNSPLHF
>-|once|TRBJ2-1|TRBV6-5
TGTGCCAGCAGTTATCGAGGTGAGCAGTTCTTC
CASSYRGEQFF
>TRBD2|-|TRBJ2-3|TRBV2
TGTGCCAGCAGCTTTGACCCAGCGGGGGTCACAGATACGCAGTATTTT
CASSFDPAGVTDTQYF
>TRBD2|-|TRBJ2-3|TRBV10-2
TGCGCCAGCAGTCAGCGGGGACGCACAGATACGCAGTATTTT
CASSQRGRTDTQYF
>-|-|TRBJ1-3|TRBV25-1
TGTGCCAGCAGTGACTCAGGATACTCTGGAAACACCATATATTTT
CASSDSGYSGNTIYF
>-|-|TRBJ1-6|TRBV6-5
TGTGCCAGCAGAAGCGACAGGTTTAATTCACCCCTCCACTTT
CASRSDRFNSPLHF
>TRBD1|-|TRBJ2-5|TRBV7-9
TGTGCCAGCAGCAACGGACAGGACCCTTCAGAGACCCAGTACTTC
CASSNGQDPSETQYF
>-|-|TRBJ2-7|TRBV4-1
TGCGCCAGCAGCCAAGATAGGGGGGAGACTGGGGAGCAGTACTTC
CASSQDRGETGEQYF
>-|-|TRBJ1-1|TRBV5-1
TGCGCCAGCAGCTTGGAGATTCTACAGGGCGACGAAGCTTTCTTT
CASSLEILQGDEAFF
>TRBD1|-|TRBJ1-2|TRBV6-5
TGTGCCAGCAGTTACGAGGGGGCAGGGGGCTACACCTTC
CASSYEGAGGYTF